One sample yielded the 6 T cell receptor beta chains listed below, sequenced in a study of CD8 T cells in ankylosing spondylitis. Each CDR3 protein gets one entry after TCRdb re-called the 5' RACE reads with MiXCR. The table lists about 250,000 distinct CDR3 sequences, roughly a quarter of them singletons. The sequencing sample was made of blood, either unsorted or a sorted T cell fraction (not recorded which). Receptors were obtained from a male donor with ankylosing spondylitis or in good health (not recorded which).

The J gene is TRBJ2-5, the V gene TRBV10-3; a possible D gene is TRBD1 (6 bases). CDR1 is ENHRY, CDR2 SYGVKD, per germline. Trimming took off 10 bases at V and 7 bases at J, with 19 bases between the two ends. The CDR3 runs 13 residues. The CDR3 is CANSQGSQWTQYF. DNA for the CDR3: TGTGCCAACTCCCAGGGGTCGCAATGGACCCAGTACTTC.

This clonotype came up a few times. V usage is TRBV29-1 and J usage is TRBJ1-2; 11 positions match TRBD1. CDR1 is SQVTM, CDR2 ANQGSEA, per germline. The CDR3 is made up of 14 amino acids. V was clipped by 7 bases and J by 3 bases; unmatched bases: 7. The CDR3 DNA follows: TGCAGCGGCAGGACAGGGGGCAACTACTATGGCTACACCTTC. Translation: CSGRTGGNYYGYTF.

This clonotype was found a few times. J is TRBJ2-5 and V is TRBV2; D gene ambiguous. V lost 6 bases to trimming and J lost 4 bases, with 12 bases between them. The CDR3 totals 13 residues. The germline V gene has CDR1 SNHLY and CDR2 FYNNEI. CDR3 DNA sequence: TGTGCCAGCAGGACCAGAAATGGAGAGACCCAGTACTTC. It translates to CASRTRNGETQYF.

CDR3 bases: TGCAGCGTTGCTCAGGGCACTGGCGAGCAGTACTTC. This translates into CSVAQGTGEQYF. The chain employs TRBV29-1 and TRBJ2-7, with D possibly being TRBD1 (5 bases). Germline values: CDR1 SQVTM, CDR2 ANQGSEA. V was pared by 4 bases and J by 6 bases, with 13 bases between. The CDR3 is 12 amino acids.

This clonotype was detected ten times or more. V gene TRBV6-5 combines with J gene TRBJ1-4; tentatively, D is TRBD1 (5 bases). Germline V CDR1 and CDR2: MNHEY, SVGAGI. V shed 2 bases and J shed 10 bases, with 11 bases lying between them. The CDR3 runs 13 residues. DNA for the CDR3: TGTGCCAGCAGTTACGGGACCCAGGCAAAACTGTTTTTT. The encoded protein is CASSYGTQAKLFF.

The J gene is TRBJ2-7, the V gene TRBV10-2; no clear D gene. The CDR3 has 12 amino acids. Trimming took 9 bases from V and 0 from J, leaving 9 bases between them. The germline gives CDR1 WSHSY, CDR2 SAAADI. The CDR3 sequence is CASNDLSYEQYF. CDR3 nucleotides: TGCGCCAGTAACGATCTCTCCTACGAGCAGTACTTC.